Sequencing of this TCR beta chain was carried out in a study of cytomegalovirus exposure and HLA in healthy donors. Study summary: Researchers found that under 90% of 350 to 500 genotyped donors fell within the Caucasian-associated ancestry cluster. Regarding the study as a whole: CMV antigen specificity was confirmed in vitro for three CMV-associated chains.

The CDR3 totals 14 residues. In germline, CDR1 is SGHTA, CDR2 FQGNSA. V was trimmed by 2 bases and J by 7 bases, leaving 15 bases between them. The primer mix had 60 Vbeta and 13 Jbeta primers. Data came from immunoSEQ multiplex PCR; TCRdb stores just in-frame clones and leaves some out. In the table there are roughly 150,000 clones, 64% of which are singletons. Comments on this clone: Its cognate antigen is unknown.

As for the donors, each was a healthy bone marrow donor. The sequencing sample was made of PBMCs. V is TRBV7-2 and J is TRBJ2-7, with D possibly matching TRBD1 (6 bases). The sequence came from a woman aged 25 to 39 in good health and CMV-seropositive. This chain's CDR3 is CASSLTTQQGEQYF. The CDR3 DNA follows: TGTGCCAGCAGCTTAACGACCCAGCAGGGGGAGCAGTACTTC.